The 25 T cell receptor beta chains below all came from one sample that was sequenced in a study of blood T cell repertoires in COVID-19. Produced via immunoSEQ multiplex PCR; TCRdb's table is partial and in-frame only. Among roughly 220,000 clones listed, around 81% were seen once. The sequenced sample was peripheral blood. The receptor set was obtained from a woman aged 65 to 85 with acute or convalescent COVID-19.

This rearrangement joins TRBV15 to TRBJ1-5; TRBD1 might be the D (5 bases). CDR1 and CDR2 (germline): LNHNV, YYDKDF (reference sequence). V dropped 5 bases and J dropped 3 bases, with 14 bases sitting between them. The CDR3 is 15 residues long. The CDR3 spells CATSRSWGVNQPQHF. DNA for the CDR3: TGTGCCACCAGCCGGTCTTGGGGGGTCAATCAGCCCCAGCATTTT.

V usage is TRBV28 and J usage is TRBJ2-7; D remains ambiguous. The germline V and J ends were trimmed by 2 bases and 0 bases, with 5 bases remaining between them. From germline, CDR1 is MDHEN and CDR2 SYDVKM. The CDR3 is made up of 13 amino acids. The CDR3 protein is CASSLVSSYEQYF. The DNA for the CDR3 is TGTGCCAGCAGTTTAGTGAGCTCCTACGAGCAGTACTTC. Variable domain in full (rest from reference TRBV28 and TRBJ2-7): DVKVTQSSRYLVKRTGEKVFLECVQDMDHENMFWYRQDPGLGLRLIYFSYDVKMKEKGDIPEGYSVSREKKERFSLILESASTNQTSMYLCASSLVSSYEQYFGPGTRLTVT.

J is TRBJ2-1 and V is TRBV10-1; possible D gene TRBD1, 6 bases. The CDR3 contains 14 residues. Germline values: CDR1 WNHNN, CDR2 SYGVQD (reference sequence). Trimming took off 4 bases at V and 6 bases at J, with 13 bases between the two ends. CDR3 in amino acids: CASSAATGSNEQFF. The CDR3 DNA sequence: TGCGCCAGCAGTGCCGCTACAGGGTCCAATGAGCAGTTCTTC.

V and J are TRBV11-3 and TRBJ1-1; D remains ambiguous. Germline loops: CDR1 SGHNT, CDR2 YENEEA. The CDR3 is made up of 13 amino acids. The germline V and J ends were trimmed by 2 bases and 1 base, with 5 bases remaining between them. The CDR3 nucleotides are TGTGCCAGCAGCTTATTGGCGAACACTGAAGCTTTCTTT. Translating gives CASSLLANTEAFF.

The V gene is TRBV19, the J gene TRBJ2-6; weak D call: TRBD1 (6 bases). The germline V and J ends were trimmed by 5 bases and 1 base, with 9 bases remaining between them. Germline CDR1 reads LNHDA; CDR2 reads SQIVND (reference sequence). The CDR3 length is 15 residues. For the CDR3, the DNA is TGTGCCAGTAGTCCACAGGGTTCTGGGGCCAACGTCCTGACTTTC. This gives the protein CASSPQGSGANVLTF.

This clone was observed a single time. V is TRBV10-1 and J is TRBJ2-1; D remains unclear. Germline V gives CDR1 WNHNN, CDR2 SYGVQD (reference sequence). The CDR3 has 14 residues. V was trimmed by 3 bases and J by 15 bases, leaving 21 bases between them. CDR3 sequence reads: CASSDFGLKNVLFF. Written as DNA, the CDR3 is TGCGCCAGCAGTGATTTTGGGCTCAAAAATGTTCTGTTCTTC.

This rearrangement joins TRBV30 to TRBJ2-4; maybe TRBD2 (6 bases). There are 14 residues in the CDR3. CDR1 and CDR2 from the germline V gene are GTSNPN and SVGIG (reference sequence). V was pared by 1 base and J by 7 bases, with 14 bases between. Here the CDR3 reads CAWSGGAGRNIQYF. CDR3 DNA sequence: TGTGCCTGGAGTGGAGGGGCAGGGAGGAACATTCAGTACTTC.

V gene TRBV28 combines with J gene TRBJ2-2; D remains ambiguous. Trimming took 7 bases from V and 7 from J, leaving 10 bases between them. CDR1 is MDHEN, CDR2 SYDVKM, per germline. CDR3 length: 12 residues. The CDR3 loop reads CASKLLDGELFF. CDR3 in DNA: TGTGCCAGCAAACTATTGGACGGGGAGCTGTTTTTT.

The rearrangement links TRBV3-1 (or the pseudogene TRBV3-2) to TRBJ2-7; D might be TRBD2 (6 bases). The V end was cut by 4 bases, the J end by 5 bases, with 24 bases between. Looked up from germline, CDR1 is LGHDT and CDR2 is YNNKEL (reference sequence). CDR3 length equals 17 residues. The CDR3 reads CASSLRDRGSGSDEQYF. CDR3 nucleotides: TGTGCCAGCAGCCTAAGGGACCGGGGGAGTGGTTCGGACGAGCAGTACTTC.

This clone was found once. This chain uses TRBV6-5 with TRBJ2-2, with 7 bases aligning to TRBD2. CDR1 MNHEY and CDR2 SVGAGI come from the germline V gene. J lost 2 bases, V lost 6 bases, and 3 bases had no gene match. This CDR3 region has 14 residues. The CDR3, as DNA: TGTGCCAGCAGGAGGACTAGTAACACCGGGGAGCTGTTTTTT. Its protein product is CASRRTSNTGELFF.

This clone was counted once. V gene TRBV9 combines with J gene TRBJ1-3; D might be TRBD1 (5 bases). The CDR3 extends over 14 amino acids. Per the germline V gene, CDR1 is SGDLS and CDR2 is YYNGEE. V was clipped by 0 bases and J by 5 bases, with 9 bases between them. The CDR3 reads CASSVEGARNTIYF. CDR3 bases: TGTGCCAGCAGCGTAGAAGGGGCTAGAAACACCATATATTTT.

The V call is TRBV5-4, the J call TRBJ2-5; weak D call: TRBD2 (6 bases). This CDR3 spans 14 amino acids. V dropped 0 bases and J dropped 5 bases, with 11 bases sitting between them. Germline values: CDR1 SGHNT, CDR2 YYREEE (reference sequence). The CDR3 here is CASSLAGGGETQYF. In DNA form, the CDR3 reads TGTGCCAGCAGCTTGGCCGGTGGGGGGGAGACCCAGTACTTC.

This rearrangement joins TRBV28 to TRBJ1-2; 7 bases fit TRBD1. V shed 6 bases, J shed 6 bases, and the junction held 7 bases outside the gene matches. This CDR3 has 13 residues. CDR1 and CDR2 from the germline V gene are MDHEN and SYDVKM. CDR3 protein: CASSPTGTDGYTF. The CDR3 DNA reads TGTGCCAGCAGCCCAACAGGGACAGATGGCTACACCTTC.

Here the CDR3 DNA reads TGTGCCAGCAGTGAAGTCCTAGCGGGAGTCCGCAATGAGCAGTTCTTC. Its protein is CASSEVLAGVRNEQFF. This chain uses TRBV2 with TRBJ2-1; 10 bases line up with TRBD2. Trimming removed 1 base from V and 6 bases from J; junction bases left unmatched: 6. Germline loops: CDR1 SNHLY, CDR2 FYNNEI. The CDR3 totals 16 residues.

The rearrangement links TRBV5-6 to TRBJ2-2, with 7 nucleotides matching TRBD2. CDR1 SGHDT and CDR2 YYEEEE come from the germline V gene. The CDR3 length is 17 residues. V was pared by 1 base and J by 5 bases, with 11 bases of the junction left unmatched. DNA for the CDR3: TGTGCCAGCAGCTTGTTCCGGGAGGCGGGTATTACCGGGGAGCTGTTTTTT. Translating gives CASSLFREAGITGELFF. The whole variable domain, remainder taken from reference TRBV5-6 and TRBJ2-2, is DAGVTQSPTHLIKTRGQQVTLRCSPKSGHDTVSWYQQALGQGPQFIFQYYEEEERQRGNFPDRFSGHQFPNYSSELNVNALLLGDSALYLCASSLFREAGITGELFFGEGSRLTVL.

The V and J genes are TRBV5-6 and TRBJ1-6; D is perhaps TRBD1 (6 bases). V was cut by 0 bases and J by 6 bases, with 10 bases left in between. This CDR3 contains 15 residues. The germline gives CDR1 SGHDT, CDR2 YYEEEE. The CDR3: CASSLGTGTNSPLHF. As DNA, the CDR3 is TGTGCCAGCAGCTTGGGTACAGGGACTAATTCACCCCTCCACTTT.

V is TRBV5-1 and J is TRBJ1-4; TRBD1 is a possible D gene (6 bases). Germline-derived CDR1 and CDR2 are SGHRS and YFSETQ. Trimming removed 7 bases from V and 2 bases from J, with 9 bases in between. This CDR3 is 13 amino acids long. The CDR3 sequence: CASAGVTNEKLFF. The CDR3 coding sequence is TGCGCCAGCGCAGGGGTGACTAATGAAAAACTGTTTTTT.

The CDR3 sequence: CASSFDRGPTEAFF. The DNA for the CDR3 is TGTGCCAGCAGCTTTGACAGGGGGCCCACTGAAGCTTTCTTT. The chain couples TRBV13 to TRBJ1-1; 10 bases are a match to TRBD1. Germline V CDR1 and CDR2: PRHDT, FYEKMQ (reference sequence). The CDR3 covers 14 residues. After removal of 3 bases from V and 4 bases from J, the junction contained 2 bases not matched to a gene.

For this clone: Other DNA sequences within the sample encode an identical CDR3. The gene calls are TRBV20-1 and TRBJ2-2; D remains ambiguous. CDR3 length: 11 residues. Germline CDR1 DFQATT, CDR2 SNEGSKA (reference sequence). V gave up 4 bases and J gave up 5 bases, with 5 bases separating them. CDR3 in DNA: TGCAGTGCTACCAGGACCGGGGAGCTGTTTTTT. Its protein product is CSATRTGELFF.

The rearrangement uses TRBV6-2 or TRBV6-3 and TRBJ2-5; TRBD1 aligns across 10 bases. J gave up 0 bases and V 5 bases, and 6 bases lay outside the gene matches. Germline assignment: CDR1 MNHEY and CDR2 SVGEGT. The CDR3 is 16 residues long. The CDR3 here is CASSTGQGVYQETQYF. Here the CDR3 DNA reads TGTGCCAGCAGTACCGGACAGGGGGTTTACCAAGAGACCCAGTACTTC.

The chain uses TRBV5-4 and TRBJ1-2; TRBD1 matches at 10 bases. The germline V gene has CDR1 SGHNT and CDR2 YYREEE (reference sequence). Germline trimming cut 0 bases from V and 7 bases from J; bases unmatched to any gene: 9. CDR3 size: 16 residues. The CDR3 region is CASSLGQGAMDGGYTF. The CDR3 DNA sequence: TGTGCCAGCAGCTTGGGACAGGGGGCAATGGATGGTGGCTACACCTTC.

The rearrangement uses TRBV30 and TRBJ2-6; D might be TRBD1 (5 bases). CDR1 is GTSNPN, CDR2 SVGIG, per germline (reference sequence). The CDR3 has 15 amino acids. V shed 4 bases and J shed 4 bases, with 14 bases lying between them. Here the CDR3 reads CAWTLGESGANVLTF. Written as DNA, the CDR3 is TGTGCCTGGACCCTAGGGGAATCGGGGGCCAACGTCCTGACTTTC.

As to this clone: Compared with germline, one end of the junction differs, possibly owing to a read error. CDR3 amino acids: CASSPEGGGGILF. In nucleotides, the CDR3 is TGCGCCAGCAGCCCGGAGGGGGGCGGGGGAATCCTCTTT. The V call is TRBV5-1, the J call TRBJ1-1, with D maybe TRBD1 (6 bases). This CDR3 comprises 13 residues. Germline V gives CDR1 SGHRS, CDR2 YFSETQ.

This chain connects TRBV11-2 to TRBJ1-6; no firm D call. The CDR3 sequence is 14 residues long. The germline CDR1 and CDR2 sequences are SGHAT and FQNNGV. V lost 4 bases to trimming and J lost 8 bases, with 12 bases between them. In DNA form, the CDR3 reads TGTGCCAGCAGCTCCCCCCTCGGGGATTCACCCCTCCACTTT. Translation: CASSSPLGDSPLHF. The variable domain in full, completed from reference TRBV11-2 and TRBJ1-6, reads EAGVAQSPRYKIIEKRQSVAFWCNPISGHATLYWYQQILGQGPKLLIQFQNNGVVDDSQLPKDRFSAERLKGVDSTLKIQPAKLEDSAVYLCASSSPLGDSPLHFGNGTRLTVT.

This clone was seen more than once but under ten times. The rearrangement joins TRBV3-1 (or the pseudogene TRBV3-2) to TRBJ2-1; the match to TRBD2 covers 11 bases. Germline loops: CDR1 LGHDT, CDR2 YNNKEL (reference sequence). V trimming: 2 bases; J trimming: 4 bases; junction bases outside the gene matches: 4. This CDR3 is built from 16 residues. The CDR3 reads CASSQRVAGGYNEQFF. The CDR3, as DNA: TGTGCCAGCAGCCAAAGAGTAGCGGGAGGGTACAATGAGCAGTTCTTC.